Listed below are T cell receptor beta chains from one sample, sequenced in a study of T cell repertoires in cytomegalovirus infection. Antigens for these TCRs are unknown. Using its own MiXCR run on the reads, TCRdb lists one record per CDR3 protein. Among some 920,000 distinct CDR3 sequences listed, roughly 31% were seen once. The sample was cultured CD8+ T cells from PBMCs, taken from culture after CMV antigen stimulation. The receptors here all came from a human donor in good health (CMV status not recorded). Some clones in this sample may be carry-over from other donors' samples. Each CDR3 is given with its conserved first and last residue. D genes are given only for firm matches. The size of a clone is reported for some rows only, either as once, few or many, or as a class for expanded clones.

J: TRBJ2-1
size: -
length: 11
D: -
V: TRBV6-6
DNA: TGTGTCAGTCTGGGGGGCAATGAGCAGTTCTTC
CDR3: CVSLGGNEQFF

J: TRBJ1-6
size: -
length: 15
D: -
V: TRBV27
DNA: TGTGCCAGCAGTTTCAGTGATAGGGGTACCTCACCCCTCCACTTT
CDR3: CASSFSDRGTSPLHF

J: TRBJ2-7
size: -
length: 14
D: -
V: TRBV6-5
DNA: TGTGCCAGCAGTTACTCGAGGGCTTCCTACGAGCAGTACTTC
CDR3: CASSYSRASYEQYF

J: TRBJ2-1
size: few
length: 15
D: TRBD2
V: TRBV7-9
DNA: TGTGCCAGCAGCTCCCCGGGACTAGCAGTCAATGAGCAGTTCTTC
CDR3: CASSSPGLAVNEQFF

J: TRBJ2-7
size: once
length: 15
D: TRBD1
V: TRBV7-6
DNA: TGTGCCAGCAGCCCTTTGTCGGGACAGGGAGTCGAGCAGTACTTC
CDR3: CASSPLSGQGVEQYF

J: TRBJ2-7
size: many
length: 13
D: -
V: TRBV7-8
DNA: TGTGCCAGCAGCTTACTAGCGAAACACGAGCAGTACTTC
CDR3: CASSLLAKHEQYF

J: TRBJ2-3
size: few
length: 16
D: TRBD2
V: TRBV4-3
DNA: TGCGCCAGCAGCCCATTTACGGCTAGCGGGACAGATACGCAGTATTTT
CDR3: CASSPFTASGTDTQYF

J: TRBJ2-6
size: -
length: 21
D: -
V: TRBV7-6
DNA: TGTGCCAGCAGCTTACCCGAGCCAGGGCCCTTGGGACATCTAGGGGCCAACGTCCTGACTTTC
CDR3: CASSLPEPGPLGHLGANVLTF

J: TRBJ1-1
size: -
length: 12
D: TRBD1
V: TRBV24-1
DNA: TGTGCCACCAGAGGACAGGGGGAGGAAGCTTTCTTT
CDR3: CATRGQGEEAFF

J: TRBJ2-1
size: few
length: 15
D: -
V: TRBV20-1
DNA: TGCAGTGCTAGAGATCGGCTGAAAAGCTACAATGAGCAGTTCTTC
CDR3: CSARDRLKSYNEQFF

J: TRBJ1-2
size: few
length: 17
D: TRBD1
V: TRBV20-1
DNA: TGCAGTGCTAGAGACCCCCGACAGGGGGCCCCTTACTATGGCTACACCTTC
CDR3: CSARDPRQGAPYYGYTF

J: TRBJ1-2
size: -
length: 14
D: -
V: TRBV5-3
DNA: TGTGCCAGCAACCGGAGAGAGGGAAGCTATGGCTACACCTTC
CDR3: CASNRREGSYGYTF

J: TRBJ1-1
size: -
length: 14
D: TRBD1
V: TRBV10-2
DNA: TGCGCCACTCGACAGGGAGTTTTCGGCACTGAAGCTTTCTTT
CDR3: CATRQGVFGTEAFF

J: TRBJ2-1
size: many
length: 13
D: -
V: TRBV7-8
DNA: TGTGCCGGCATGGACATACTTCTCAATGAGCAGTTCTTC
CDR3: CAGMDILLNEQFF

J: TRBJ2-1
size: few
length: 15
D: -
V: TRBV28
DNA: TGTGCCAGCAGTGGGGTGAGGGGCTCCTACAATGAGCAGTTCTTC
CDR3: CASSGVRGSYNEQFF

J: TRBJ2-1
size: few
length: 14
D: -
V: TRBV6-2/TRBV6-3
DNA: TGTGCCAGCAGCGACCGCAACCCCTACAATGAGCAGTTCTTC
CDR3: CASSDRNPYNEQFF

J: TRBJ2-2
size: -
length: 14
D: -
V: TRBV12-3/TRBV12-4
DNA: TGTGCCAACAGTCTAAGATATGGCACCGGGGAGCTGTTTTTT
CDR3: CANSLRYGTGELFF

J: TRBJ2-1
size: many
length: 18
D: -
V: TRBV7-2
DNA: TGTGCCAGCAGCTCAGAGGGGGTAGCCACCAGCTCCTACAATGAGCAGTTCTTC
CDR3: CASSSEGVATSSYNEQFF

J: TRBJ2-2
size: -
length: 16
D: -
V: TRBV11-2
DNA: TGTGCCAGCAGCTTAGAACCAACTAGCCGCCCCGGGGAGCTGTTTTTT
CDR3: CASSLEPTSRPGELFF

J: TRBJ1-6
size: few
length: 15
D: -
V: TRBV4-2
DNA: TGTGCCAGCAGCCAAGAAAGGCGCAGGGGCGAACCCCTCCACTTT
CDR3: CASSQERRRGEPLHF